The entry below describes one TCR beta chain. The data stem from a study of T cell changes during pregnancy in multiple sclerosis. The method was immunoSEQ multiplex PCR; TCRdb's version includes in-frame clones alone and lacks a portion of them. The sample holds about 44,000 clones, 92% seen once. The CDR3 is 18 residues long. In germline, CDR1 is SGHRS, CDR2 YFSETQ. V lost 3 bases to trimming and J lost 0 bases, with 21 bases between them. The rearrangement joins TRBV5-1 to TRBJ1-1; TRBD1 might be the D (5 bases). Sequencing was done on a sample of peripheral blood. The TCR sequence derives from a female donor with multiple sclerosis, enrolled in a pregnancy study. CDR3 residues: CASSSPLIPGRMNTEAFF. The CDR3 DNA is TGCGCCAGCAGCTCCCCACTTATTCCGGGACGGATGAACACTGAAGCTTTCTTT.